There are a few counts of the clone carrying this T cell receptor (beta chain). The ends were cut back, 7 bases at V and 6 bases at J, with 18 bases in the middle. This CDR3 spans 14 amino acids. Germline V CDR1 and CDR2: ENHRY, SYGVKD. The sample is drawn from a study of cytomegalovirus exposure and HLA in healthy donors. The PCR was carried out with 60 Vbeta primers and 13 Jbeta primers. Profiling relied on immunoSEQ multiplex PCR, and the TCRdb table lists in-frame clones only, not all of them. The sample holds about 94,000 clones; around 66% are singletons and the top ten take 3.5% to 4.5%. Sequenced material: PBMCs. The source is a man under 40 in good health and CMV-seronegative. The rearrangement joins TRBV10-3 to TRBJ1-1; a possible D gene is TRBD1 (6 bases). The CDR3 loop reads CAIMGQGTRAEAFF. The DNA for the CDR3 is TGTGCCATCATGGGGCAGGGGACTAGGGCTGAAGCTTTCTTT.